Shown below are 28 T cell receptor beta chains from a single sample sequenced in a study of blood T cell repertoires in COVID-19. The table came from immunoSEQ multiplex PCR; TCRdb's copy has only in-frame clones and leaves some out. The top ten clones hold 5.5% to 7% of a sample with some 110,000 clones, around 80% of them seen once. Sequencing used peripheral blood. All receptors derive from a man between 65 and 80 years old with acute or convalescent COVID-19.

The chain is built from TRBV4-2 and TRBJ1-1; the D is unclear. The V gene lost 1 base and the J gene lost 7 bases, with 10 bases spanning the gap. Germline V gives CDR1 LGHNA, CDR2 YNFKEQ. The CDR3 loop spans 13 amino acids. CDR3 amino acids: CASSQVTSGEAFF. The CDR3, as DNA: TGTGCCAGCAGCCAAGTAACGTCCGGTGAAGCTTTCTTT.

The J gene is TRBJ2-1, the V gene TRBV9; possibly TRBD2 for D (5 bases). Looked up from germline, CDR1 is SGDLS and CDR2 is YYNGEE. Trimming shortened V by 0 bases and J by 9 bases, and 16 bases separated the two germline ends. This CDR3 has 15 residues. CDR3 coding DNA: TGTGCCAGCAGCGTAGCTCAGAGTCCTGAGGGTGAGCAGTTCTTC. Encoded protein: CASSVAQSPEGEQFF. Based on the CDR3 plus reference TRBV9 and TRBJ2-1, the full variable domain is DSGVTQTPKHLITATGQRVTLRCSPRSGDLSVYWYQQSLDQGLQFLIQYYNGEERAKGNILERFSAQQFPDLHSELNLSSLELGDSALYFCASSVAQSPEGEQFFGPGTRLTVL.

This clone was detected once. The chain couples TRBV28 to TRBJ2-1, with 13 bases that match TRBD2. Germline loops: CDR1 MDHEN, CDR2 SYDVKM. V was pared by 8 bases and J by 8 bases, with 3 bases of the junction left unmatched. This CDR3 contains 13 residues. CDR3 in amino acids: CASGLAGVDEQFF. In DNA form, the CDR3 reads TGTGCCAGCGGACTAGCGGGAGTGGATGAGCAGTTCTTC.

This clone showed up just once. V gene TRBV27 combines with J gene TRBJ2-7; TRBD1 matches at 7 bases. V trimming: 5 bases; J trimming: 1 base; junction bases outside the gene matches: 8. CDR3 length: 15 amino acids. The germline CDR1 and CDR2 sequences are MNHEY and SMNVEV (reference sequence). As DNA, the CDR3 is TGTGCCAGCAGTGTACAGGGGCTAGCTTCCTACGAGCAGTACTTC. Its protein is CASSVQGLASYEQYF.

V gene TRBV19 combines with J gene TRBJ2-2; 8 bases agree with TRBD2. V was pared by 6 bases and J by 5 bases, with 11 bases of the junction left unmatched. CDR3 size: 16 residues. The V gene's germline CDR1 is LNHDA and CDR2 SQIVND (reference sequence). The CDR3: CASRTSGGAGTGELFF. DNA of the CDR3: TGTGCCAGTAGGACCTCCGGGGGGGCAGGGACCGGGGAGCTGTTTTTT.

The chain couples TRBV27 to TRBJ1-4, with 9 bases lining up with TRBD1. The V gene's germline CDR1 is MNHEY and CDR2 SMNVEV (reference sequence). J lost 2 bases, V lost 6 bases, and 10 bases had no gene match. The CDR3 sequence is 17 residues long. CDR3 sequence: CASSPGTGRATNEKLFF. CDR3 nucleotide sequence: TGTGCCAGCAGCCCCGGGACAGGGAGGGCGACTAATGAAAAACTGTTTTTT.

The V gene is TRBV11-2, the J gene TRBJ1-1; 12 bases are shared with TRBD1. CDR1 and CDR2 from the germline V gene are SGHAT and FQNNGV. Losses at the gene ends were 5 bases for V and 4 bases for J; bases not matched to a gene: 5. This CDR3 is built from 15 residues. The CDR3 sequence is CASSLLGQGATEAFF. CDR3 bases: TGTGCCAGCAGCCTACTGGGACAGGGGGCCACTGAAGCTTTCTTT.

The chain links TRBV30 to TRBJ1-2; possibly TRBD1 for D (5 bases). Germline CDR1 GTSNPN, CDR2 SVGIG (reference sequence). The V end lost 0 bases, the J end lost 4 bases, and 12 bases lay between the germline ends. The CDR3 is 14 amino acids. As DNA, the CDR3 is TGTGCCTGGAGTGTGATTCTGCAGGGCTATGGCTACACCTTC. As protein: CAWSVILQGYGYTF.

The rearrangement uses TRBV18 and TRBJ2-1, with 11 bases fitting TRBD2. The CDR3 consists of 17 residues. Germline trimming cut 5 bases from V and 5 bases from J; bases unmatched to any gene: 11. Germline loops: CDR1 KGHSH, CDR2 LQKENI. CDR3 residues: CASSETSIAGGNNEQFF. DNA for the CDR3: TGTGCCAGCTCAGAAACCTCCATAGCGGGGGGGAACAATGAGCAGTTCTTC. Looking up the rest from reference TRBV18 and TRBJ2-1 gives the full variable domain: NAGVMQNPRHLVRRRGQEARLRCSPMKGHSHVYWYRQLPEEGLKFMVYLQKENIIDESGMPKERFSAEFPKEGPSILRIQQVVRGDSAAYFCASSETSIAGGNNEQFFGPGTRLTVL.

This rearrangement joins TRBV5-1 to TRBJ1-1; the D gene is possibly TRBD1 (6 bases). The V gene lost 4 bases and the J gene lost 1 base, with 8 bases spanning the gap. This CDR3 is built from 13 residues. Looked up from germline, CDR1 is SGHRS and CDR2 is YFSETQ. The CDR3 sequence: CASSGQSNTEAFF. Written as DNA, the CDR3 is TGCGCCAGCAGCGGACAGTCGAACACTGAAGCTTTCTTT.

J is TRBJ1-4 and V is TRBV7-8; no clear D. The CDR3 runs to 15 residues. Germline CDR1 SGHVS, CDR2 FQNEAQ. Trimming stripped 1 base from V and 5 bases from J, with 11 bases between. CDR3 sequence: CASSLGKGGNEKLFF. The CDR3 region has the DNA TGTGCCAGCAGCTTAGGTAAAGGCGGGAATGAAAAACTGTTTTTT. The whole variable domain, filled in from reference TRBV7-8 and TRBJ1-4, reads GAGVSQSPRYKVAKRGQDVALRCDPISGHVSLFWYQQALGQGPEFLTYFQNEAQLDKSGLPSDRFFAERPEGSVSTLKIQRTQQEDSAVYLCASSLGKGGNEKLFFGSGTQLSVL.

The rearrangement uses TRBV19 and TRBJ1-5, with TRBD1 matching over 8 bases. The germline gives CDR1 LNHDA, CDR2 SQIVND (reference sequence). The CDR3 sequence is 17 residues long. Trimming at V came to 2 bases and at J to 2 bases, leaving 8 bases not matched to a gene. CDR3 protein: CASSIIRGRGGNQPQHF. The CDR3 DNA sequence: TGTGCCAGTAGTATAATCAGGGGGCGAGGAGGCAATCAGCCCCAGCATTTT.

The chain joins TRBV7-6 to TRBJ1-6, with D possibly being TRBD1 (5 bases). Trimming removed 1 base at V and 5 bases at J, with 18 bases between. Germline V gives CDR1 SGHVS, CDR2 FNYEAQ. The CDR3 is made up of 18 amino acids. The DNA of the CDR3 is TGTGCCAGCAGCTTAGAGGCCCCCACGGGGGTGGATAATTCACCCCTCCACTTT. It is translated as CASSLEAPTGVDNSPLHF.

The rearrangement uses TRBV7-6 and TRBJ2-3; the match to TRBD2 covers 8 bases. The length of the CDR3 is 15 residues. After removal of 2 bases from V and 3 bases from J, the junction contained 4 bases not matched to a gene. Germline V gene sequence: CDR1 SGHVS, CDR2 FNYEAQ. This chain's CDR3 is CASSLNGGVTDTQYF. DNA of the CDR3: TGTGCCAGCAGCTTAAACGGGGGGGTTACAGATACGCAGTATTTT.

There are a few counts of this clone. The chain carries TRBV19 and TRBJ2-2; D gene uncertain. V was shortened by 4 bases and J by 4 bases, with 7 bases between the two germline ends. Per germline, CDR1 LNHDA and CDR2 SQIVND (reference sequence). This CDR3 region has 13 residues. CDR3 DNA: TGTGCCAGTAGTACCGGTCCCACCGGGGAGCTGTTTTTT. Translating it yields CASSTGPTGELFF.

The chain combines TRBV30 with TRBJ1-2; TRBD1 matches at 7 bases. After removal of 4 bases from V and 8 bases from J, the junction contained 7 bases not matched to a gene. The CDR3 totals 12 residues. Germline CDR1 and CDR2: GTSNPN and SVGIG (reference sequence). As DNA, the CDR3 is TGTGCCTGGATGAGGGGGCTAGAAGGCTACACCTTC. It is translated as CAWMRGLEGYTF.

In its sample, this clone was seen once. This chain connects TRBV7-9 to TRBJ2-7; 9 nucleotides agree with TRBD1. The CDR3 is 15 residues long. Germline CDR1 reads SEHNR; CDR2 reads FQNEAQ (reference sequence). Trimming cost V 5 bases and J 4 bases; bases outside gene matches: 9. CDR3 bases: TGTGCCAGCAGCCGACAGACAGGGGGGGAGTACGAGCAGTACTTC. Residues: CASSRQTGGEYEQYF.

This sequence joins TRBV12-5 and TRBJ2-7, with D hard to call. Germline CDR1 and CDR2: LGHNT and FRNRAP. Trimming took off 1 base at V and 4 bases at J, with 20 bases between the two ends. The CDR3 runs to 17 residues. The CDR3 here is CASGLGSLENPAYEQYF. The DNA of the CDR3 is TGTGCTAGTGGTTTGGGGTCTTTGGAGAACCCCGCGTACGAGCAGTACTTC.

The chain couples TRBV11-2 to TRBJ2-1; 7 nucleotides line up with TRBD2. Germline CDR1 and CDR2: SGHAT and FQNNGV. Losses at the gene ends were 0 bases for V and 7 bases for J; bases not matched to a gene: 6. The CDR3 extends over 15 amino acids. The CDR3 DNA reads TGTGCCAGCAGCTTAGAAGTAGCGGGTTGGAATGAGCAGTTCTTC. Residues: CASSLEVAGWNEQFF. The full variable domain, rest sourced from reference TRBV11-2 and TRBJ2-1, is EAGVAQSPRYKIIEKRQSVAFWCNPISGHATLYWYQQILGQGPKLLIQFQNNGVVDDSQLPKDRFSAERLKGVDSTLKIQPAKLEDSAVYLCASSLEVAGWNEQFFGPGTRLTVL.

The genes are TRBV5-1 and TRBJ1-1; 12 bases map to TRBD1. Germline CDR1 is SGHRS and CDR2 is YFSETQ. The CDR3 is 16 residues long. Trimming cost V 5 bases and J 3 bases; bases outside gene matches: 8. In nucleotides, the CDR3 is TGCGCCAGCAGTGCGGGTGGGACAGGGGGCCACACTGAAGCTTTCTTT. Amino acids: CASSAGGTGGHTEAFF. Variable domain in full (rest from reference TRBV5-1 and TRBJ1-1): KAGVTQTPRYLIKTRGQQVTLSCSPISGHRSVSWYQQTPGQGLQFLFEYFSETQRNKGNFPGRFSGRQFSNSRSEMNVSTLELGDSALYLCASSAGGTGGHTEAFFGQGTRLTVV.

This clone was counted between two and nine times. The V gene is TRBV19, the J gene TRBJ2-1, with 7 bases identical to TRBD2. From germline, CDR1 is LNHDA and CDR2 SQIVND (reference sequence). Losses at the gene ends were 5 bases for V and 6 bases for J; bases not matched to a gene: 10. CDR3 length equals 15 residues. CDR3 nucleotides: TGTGCCAGTAGTCCTGGACTAGAGCCCCGCAATGAGCAGTTCTTC. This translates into CASSPGLEPRNEQFF. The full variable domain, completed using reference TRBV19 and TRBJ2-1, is DGGITQSPKYLFRKEGQNVTLSCEQNLNHDAMYWYRQDPGQGLRLIYYSQIVNDFQKGDIAEGYSVSREKKESFPLTVTSAQKNPTAFYLCASSPGLEPRNEQFFGPGTRLTVL.

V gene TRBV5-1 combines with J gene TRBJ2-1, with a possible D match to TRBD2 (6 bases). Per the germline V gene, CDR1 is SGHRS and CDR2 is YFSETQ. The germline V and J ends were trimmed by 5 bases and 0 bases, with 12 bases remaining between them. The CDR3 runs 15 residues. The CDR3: CASRRDGSSYNEQFF. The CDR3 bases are TGCGCCAGCAGGCGTGACGGGAGCTCCTACAATGAGCAGTTCTTC.

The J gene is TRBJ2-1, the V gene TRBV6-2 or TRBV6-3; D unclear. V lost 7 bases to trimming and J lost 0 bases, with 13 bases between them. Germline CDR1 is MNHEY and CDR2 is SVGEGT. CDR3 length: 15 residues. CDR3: CASTPSPSSYNEQFF. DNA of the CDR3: TGTGCCAGCACCCCCAGCCCTAGCTCCTACAATGAGCAGTTCTTC.

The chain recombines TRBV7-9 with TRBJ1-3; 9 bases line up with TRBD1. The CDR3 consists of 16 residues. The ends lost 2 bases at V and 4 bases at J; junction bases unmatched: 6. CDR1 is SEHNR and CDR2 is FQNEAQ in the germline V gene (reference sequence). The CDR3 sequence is CASSLMGQGSGNTIYF. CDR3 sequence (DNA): TGTGCCAGCAGCTTAATGGGACAGGGTTCCGGAAACACCATATATTTT.

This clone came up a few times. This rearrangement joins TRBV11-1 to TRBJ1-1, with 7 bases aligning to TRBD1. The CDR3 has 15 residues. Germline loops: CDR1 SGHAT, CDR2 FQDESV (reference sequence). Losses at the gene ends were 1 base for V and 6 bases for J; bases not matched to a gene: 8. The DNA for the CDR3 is TGTGCCAGCAGCTTAGAGAGGGGGCGAAGGGCTGAAGCTTTCTTT. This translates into CASSLERGRRAEAFF. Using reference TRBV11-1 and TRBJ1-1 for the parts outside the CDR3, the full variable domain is EAEVAQSPRYKITEKSQAVAFWCDPISGHATLYWYRQILGQGPELLVQFQDESVVDDSQLPKDRFSAERLKGVDSTLKIQPAELGDSAMYLCASSLERGRRAEAFFGQGTRLTVV.

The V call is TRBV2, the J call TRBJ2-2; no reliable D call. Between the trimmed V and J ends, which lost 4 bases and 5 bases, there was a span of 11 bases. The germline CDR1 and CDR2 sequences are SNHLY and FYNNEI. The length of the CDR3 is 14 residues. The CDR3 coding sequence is TGTGCCAGCAGTGGAGGTCTACGAACCGGGGAGCTGTTTTTT. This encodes CASSGGLRTGELFF.

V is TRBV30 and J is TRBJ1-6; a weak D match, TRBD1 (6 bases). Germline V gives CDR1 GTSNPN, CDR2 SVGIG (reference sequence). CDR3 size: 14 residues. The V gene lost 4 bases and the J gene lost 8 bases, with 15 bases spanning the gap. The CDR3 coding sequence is TGTGCCTGGAAAATTGGGGGCGCAGATTCACCCCTCCACTTT. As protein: CAWKIGGADSPLHF.

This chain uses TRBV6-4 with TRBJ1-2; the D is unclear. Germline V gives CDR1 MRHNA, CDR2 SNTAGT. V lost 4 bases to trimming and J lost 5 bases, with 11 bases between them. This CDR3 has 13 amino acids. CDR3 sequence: CASSAGHLYGYTF. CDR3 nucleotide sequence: TGTGCCAGCAGTGCGGGTCATCTTTATGGCTACACCTTC.